Listed below are T cell receptor beta chains from one sample, sequenced in a study of graft-versus-host responses after intestinal transplantation. Assay used: immunoSEQ multiplex PCR; TCRdb lists only in-frame clones, some missing. This table holds 80,000 to 90,000 clones, roughly 90% found once. Their specific antigens are unknown. Sequencing used unstimulated CD4+ T cells sorted from spleen or lymph node cells, obtained before intestinal transplant. These receptors all stem from a human donor who received an intestinal transplant. Both conserved end residues are trimmed from each CDR3. Each record gives: J gene, V gene, CDR3 protein.

TRBJ2-6 TRBV5-1 ASSLAIITGPGANVLT
TRBJ2-3 TRBV15 ATSRGTSTSTDTQY
TRBJ1-2 TRBV6-1 ASSAGQGYGYT
TRBJ1-2 TRBV6-5 ASSYEGTGANYGYT
TRBJ2-1 TRBV5-1 ASSSTSGETYNEQF
TRBJ2-2 TRBV10-3 ATRDQLNTGELF
TRBJ1-6 TRBV14 ASSREILSGNSPLH
TRBJ2-7 TRBV2 ASNGRQATYEQY
TRBJ1-2 TRBV7-9 ASSLHVGSWDGYT
TRBJ2-7 TRBV2 ASSARRGDYEQY
TRBJ2-5 TRBV4-2 ASSQDLGAQETQY
TRBJ2-5 TRBV6-1 ASSELRGPQETQY
TRBJ2-5 TRBV6-1 ASSDRGGGETQY
TRBJ1-5 TRBV15 ATSRQGFYQPQH
TRBJ1-6 TRBV9 ASSVESWSPLH
TRBJ1-2 TRBV19 ATEGHLNYGYT
TRBJ2-1 TRBV7-9 ASSLAHEQF
TRBJ1-3 TRBV9 ASSRVHSGNTIY
TRBJ1-4 TRBV27 ASSLFLGGSTEKLF
TRBJ2-7 TRBV18 ASKGQGAEQY
TRBJ2-7 TRBV7-2 ASRRTSGGPYEQY
TRBJ1-3 TRBV9 ASSGTTSPGNTIY
TRBJ2-3 TRBV6-1 ASRQTGGGTDTQY
TRBJ2-5 TRBV5-4 ASSLGLAGWETQY
TRBJ1-1 TRBV6-5 ASSRNTEAF
TRBJ2-3 TRBV5-1 ASSLGLAGSTDTQY
TRBJ2-7 TRBV6-6 ASSYSEPGFYEQY
TRBJ1-1 TRBV6-1 ASIAGGVGNTEAF
TRBJ1-1 TRBV6-1 ASRYTGGDTEAF
TRBJ2-7 TRBV14 ASSPAPGAYEQY
TRBJ2-5 TRBV18 ASSHDSPRIQETQY
NA TRBV2 ASRGQGRYPLYEQY
TRBJ1-1 TRBV5-1 ASSVTQVTNTEAF
TRBJ2-7 TRBV7-9 ASSLLGARQY
TRBJ1-5 TRBV11-3 ASSLSDRGRISGQPQH
TRBJ1-2 TRBV19 ASSTLPVNYGYT
TRBJ2-3 TRBV7-2 ASSLVFADTQY
TRBJ1-1 TRBV6-6 ASTNRENTEAF
TRBJ2-5 TRBV5-1 ASSPSGEAQY
TRBJ1-3 TRBV10-3 ATSPTNSGSGNTIY
TRBJ2-3 TRBV4-2 ASSQGLAGGPQSDTQY
TRBJ1-3 TRBV9 ASSVAGWNTIY
TRBJ2-1 TRBV6-4 ASSESGGAYNEQF
TRBJ2-1 TRBV11-1 ASSLVSSWGGGAYNEQF
TRBJ2-3 TRBV7-3 ASSLLGASGGDTQY
TRBJ2-3 TRBV5-1 ASSPGWTSTDTQY
TRBJ2-3 TRBV7-2 ASSSRLAGAFDTQY
TRBJ2-3 TRBV9 ASRGQGSDTQY
TRBJ1-1 TRBV5-4 ASSLASTRARTEAF